This TCR beta chain was profiled in a study of T-cell reconstitution after alpha-beta-depleted transplantation in children. Many counts were recorded for this clonotype. V lost 6 bases and J lost 0, with 11 bases in between. Germline V gene sequence: CDR1 DFQATT, CDR2 SNEGSKA (reference sequence). CDR3 length equals 13 residues. During its preparation, the TCRbeta library received unique molecular identifiers. Each CDR3 protein gets one entry after TCRdb re-called the PCR reads with MiXCR. The repertoire holds about 640,000 distinct CDR3 sequences, roughly 17% seen once, with approximately 1% in the top ten.

V gene TRBV20-1 combines with J gene TRBJ1-2; D is undetermined. The source of this sequence is a human donor who donated a stem cell graft to a child with acute myeloid leukemia. Specimen: PBMCs from the stem cell graft donor, collected from the stem cell graft. CDR3 in DNA: TGCAGTGCAAGGACGCTCGCTAACTATGGCTACACCTTC. Encoded protein: CSARTLANYGYTF.